This T cell receptor (beta chain) stems from a study of T cell changes during pregnancy in multiple sclerosis. This CDR3 region has 16 residues. Trimming cost V 1 base and J 6 bases, with 19 bases left between them. CDR1 and CDR2 from the germline V gene are SGHTA and FQGTGA. The data were produced by immunoSEQ multiplex PCR, yet TCRdb's version contains in-frame clones alone and is incomplete. The data contain some 97,000 clones, about 90% of them singletons. The chain carries TRBV7-3 and TRBJ2-7; maybe TRBD1 (5 bases). This sample comprised peripheral blood, obtained after pregnancy. This sequence was found in a female donor with multiple sclerosis, enrolled in a pregnancy study. The CDR3 spells CASSLSGSLIRGEQYF. CDR3 DNA: TGTGCCAGCAGCTTAAGTGGCAGCCTCATAAGGGGCGAGCAGTACTTC.